Sequencing of this T cell receptor (beta chain) was carried out in a study of human T cells and chemical hapten exposure. On the study more broadly: The sensitizing agent was 2% DPC, placed on about 2 cm by about 2 cm of upper inner arm skin. Patch tests applied 0.01% DPC to the upper back, read at 6 days. Study conclusions and caveats: No change in TCRs above 1 in 1000 frequency was produced by DPC sensitization. Clustering by CDR3 similarity yielded significantly more large clusters from expanded TCRs than controls.

With respect to this clonotype: Antigen: not known.

TCRdb ran MiXCR on the RACE reads and lists one entry per CDR3 protein. The data show over 55,000 distinct CDR3 sequences, 11% seen once. This CDR3 is 12 amino acids long. From germline, CDR1 is MDHEN and CDR2 SYDVKM. Trimming took 10 bases from V and 2 from J, leaving 12 bases between them. Time point meaning: patch test 3, about 24 weeks after DPC sensitization. Treatment denoted: therapeutic diphenylcyclopropenone sensitization with weekly scalp DPC. The rearrangement links TRBV28 to TRBJ2-7; the D gene is possibly TRBD1 (6 bases). The sequence derives from a woman in her forties or fifties with alopecia areata. Some clones in this sample may be carry-over from other donors' samples. Sequencing was performed on whole blood, taken in connection with sensitization to the hapten diphenylcyclopropenone (DPC). CDR3 bases: TGTGCCACCCAGACAGGACCCTACGAGCAGTACTTC. Protein sequence: CATQTGPYEQYF.